Below, one TCR beta chain is given with its context. The data were obtained in a study of blood T cell repertoires in COVID-19. Study as a whole: Both acute and convalescent COVID-19 samples were obtained from the United States, Italy and Spain.

The CDR3 consists of 14 residues. The germline gives CDR1 SGHRS, CDR2 YFSETQ. V was shortened by 4 bases and J by 5 bases, with 12 bases between the two germline ends. Authors' processing steps: Nucleated cell number was recorded as an estimate derived from reference gene primer amplification. Assay: immunoSEQ multiplex PCR; the TCRdb copy retains only in-frame clones and omits some. The DNA gave D and trimming, while V, J and clone size come from that table. This sample has about 81,000 clones; roughly 88% occur once, and the top ten carry approximately 5.1%. The sequence was collected from a woman of 80 years or more with acute or convalescent COVID-19. The specimen sequenced was peripheral blood. This chain connects TRBV5-1 to TRBJ2-2, with D uncertain. The CDR3: CASSVTVTTGELFF. Written as DNA, the CDR3 is TGCGCCAGCAGCGTCACAGTGACAACCGGGGAGCTGTTTTTT.